This TCR beta chain is drawn from a study of vaccination effects on CD4 cells after COVID-19. Germline-derived CDR1 and CDR2 are ENHRY and SYGVKD. The CDR3 has 17 residues. V was pared by 2 bases and J by 0 bases, with 16 bases between. This clone was seen more than once but under ten times. Its antigen is not identified. With the ViraFEST assay, the study expanded antigen-specific CD4+ T cells using viral peptide pools, then sequenced them. Culture lasted about ten days before CD4+ T cell isolation. Previously uninfected by SARS-CoV-2, the vaccine recipients also showed negative nucleocapsid antibodies. Half-medium changes using IL-2 medium occurred on days 3 and 7. The protocol was immunoSEQ multiplex PCR, while the TCRdb copy is restricted to in-frame clones and leaves out a portion. The data contain 27,000 or so clones, 65% to 75% of them singletons.

The chain couples TRBV10-3 to TRBJ1-2, with D possibly matching TRBD1 (5 bases). The TCR was taken from a human donor who received a COVID-19 vaccine. The sample in question was CD4+ T cells from PBMCs cultured with SARS-CoV-2 spike peptides, obtained before COVID-19 vaccination. DNA of the CDR3: TGTGCCATCAGTGAGGGGGCAGGTTCTTCAGCTAACTATGGCTACACCTTC. Its protein is CAISEGAGSSANYGYTF.